The rows below give T cell receptor beta chains drawn from one sample of a study of T cells after yellow fever vaccination. TCRdb reanalysed the 5' RACE reads using MiXCR and keeps one entry per CDR3 protein. The table has 300,000 to 400,000 distinct CDR3 sequences, approximately 6% seen once. The source was PBMCs, collected 5 days after the yellow fever booster vaccination. The source is a man aged 30 to 39 who received the YFV17D yellow fever vaccine. The CDR3 runs from the conserved cysteine through the conserved F or W. A D gene is named only where the DNA matches it firmly. Only some rows state a clone size, as once, few, many or a class for expanded clones.

clone_size,v_call,d_call,j_call,cdr3_nt,cdr3_aa
.,TRBV20-1,.,TRBJ2-4,TGCAGTGCTCCCCCTCGACAGTCCCTAGCCAAAAACATTCAGTACTTC,CSAPPRQSLAKNIQYF
.,TRBV14,.,TRBJ2-5,TGTGCCAGCAGCTGGTGGGGGGAAGAGACCCAGTACTTC,CASSWWGEETQYF
few,TRBV12-3/TRBV12-4,.,TRBJ1-1,TGTGCCAGCAGATTGGGGGCCGGTGGGAACACTGAAGCTTTCTTT,CASRLGAGGNTEAFF
.,TRBV5-1,.,TRBJ2-7,TGCGCCAGACAGGGTTACGAGCAGTACTTC,CARQGYEQYF
many,TRBV7-8,.,TRBJ2-7,TGTGCCAGCAGCCTATCTATTGAGCAGTACTTC,CASSLSIEQYF
.,TRBV4-2,TRBD2,TRBJ2-2,TGTGCCAGCAGCCAAGATCAAACTAGCGTGATCACCGGGGAGCTGTTTTTT,CASSQDQTSVITGELFF
many,TRBV7-2,.,TRBJ2-7,TGTGCCAGCAGCTTGGATTCTGGGGTCTACGAGCAGTACTTC,CASSLDSGVYEQYF
few,TRBV20-1,TRBD2,TRBJ2-3,TGCAGTGCTACTGAAGCGGGGCCTACGCAGTATTTT,CSATEAGPTQYF
many,TRBV5-1,.,TRBJ2-1,TGCGCCAGCAGCATGACTAGGGTCGATGAGCAGTTCTTC,CASSMTRVDEQFF
many,TRBV7-9,TRBD1,TRBJ2-7,TGTGCCAGCATCTCCGGGACAGGGCTTAACGAGCAGTACTTC,CASISGTGLNEQYF
many,TRBV10-2,TRBD1,TRBJ2-5,TGCGCCAGCAGTGAGTCAAGGGACAGGGAGACCCAGTACTTC,CASSESRDRETQYF
many,TRBV7-8,.,TRBJ2-3,TGTGCCAGCAGCCCGACAGGCAGGGTAAACTCAGATACGCAGTATTTT,CASSPTGRVNSDTQYF
many,TRBV5-5,.,TRBJ2-1,TGTGCCAGCAGCTTCGGGGGCGGTTACAATGAGCAGTTCTTC,CASSFGGGYNEQFF
few,TRBV10-3,.,TRBJ2-6,TGTGCCATCAGTGCCCCAACCGGACGCTCTGGGGCCAACGTCCTGACTTTC,CAISAPTGRSGANVLTF
few,TRBV20-1,TRBD2,TRBJ2-1,TGCAGTGCTAACCTTCAGCGGGAGAAACTCAATGAGCAGTTCTTC,CSANLQREKLNEQFF
few,TRBV20-1,TRBD1,TRBJ2-7,TGCAGTGTCGCACAGGGGTGGGCCGACGAGCAGTACTTC,CSVAQGWADEQYF
few,TRBV29-1,.,TRBJ2-5,TGCAGCGTTCCGAGGGGGGGTCCAGAGACCCAGTACTTC,CSVPRGGPETQYF
few,TRBV15,.,TRBJ1-6,TGTGCCACCAGCATACCGAATTCACCCCTCCACTTT,CATSIPNSPLHF
few,TRBV7-2,.,TRBJ2-5,TGTGCCAGCAGCTTAGGATGGGCAGGAGGGGAGACCCAGTACTTC,CASSLGWAGGETQYF
.,TRBV7-2,.,TRBJ2-1,TGTGCCAGCAGCTTAGCGTCTCTGGGCTCGGGCTACAATGAGCAGTTCTTC,CASSLASLGSGYNEQFF
few,TRBV7-2,.,TRBJ1-3,TGTGCCAGCAGCTTAGAGGGCAGGGCTGGAAACACCATATATTTT,CASSLEGRAGNTIYF
many,TRBV29-1,.,TRBJ2-3,TGCAGCGTTGTTGAGGGGACAGATACGCAGTATTTT,CSVVEGTDTQYF
.,TRBV19,.,TRBJ2-7,TGTGCCAGTAGGACTACAGAACGACCGGACGAGCAGTACTTC,CASRTTERPDEQYF
few,TRBV29-1,.,TRBJ2-1,TGCAGCGTTGAAACCTATCCGGAGGACAATGAGCAGTTCTTC,CSVETYPEDNEQFF
many,TRBV20-1,TRBD1,TRBJ2-3,TGCAGTGCTGACAGGGTCCCAGATACGCAGTATTTT,CSADRVPDTQYF
.,TRBV5-6,.,TRBJ1-1,TGTGCCAGCAGCTCCACACACACTGAAGCTTTCTTT,CASSSTHTEAFF
many,TRBV29-1,TRBD2,TRBJ2-1,TGCAGCGTTGTGGCTAGCGGGAGAAGGGACTACAATGAGCAGTTCTTC,CSVVASGRRDYNEQFF
many,TRBV7-2,TRBD2,TRBJ2-1,TGTGCCAGCAGCCCCCGAGCGGGAGGGTACAATGAGCAGTTCTTC,CASSPRAGGYNEQFF